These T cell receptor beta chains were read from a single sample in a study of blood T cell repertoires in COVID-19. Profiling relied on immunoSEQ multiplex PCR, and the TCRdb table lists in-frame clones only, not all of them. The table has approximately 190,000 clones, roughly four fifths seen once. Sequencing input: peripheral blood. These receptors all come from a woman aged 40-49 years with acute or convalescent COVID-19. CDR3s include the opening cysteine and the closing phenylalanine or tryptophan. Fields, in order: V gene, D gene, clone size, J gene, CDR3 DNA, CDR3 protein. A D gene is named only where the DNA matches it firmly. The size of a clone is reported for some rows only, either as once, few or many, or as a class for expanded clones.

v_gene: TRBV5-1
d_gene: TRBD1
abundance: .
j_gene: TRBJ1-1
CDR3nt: TGCGCCAGCAGCTGGGCCGGGACAGGGCCGGTAAGGCTGAACACTGAAGCTTTCTTT
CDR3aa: CASSWAGTGPVRLNTEAFF

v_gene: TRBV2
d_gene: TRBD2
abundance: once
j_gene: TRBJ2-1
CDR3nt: TGTGCCAGCAGTGAGGTACAGCGGGGGAACTACAATGAGCAGTTCTTC
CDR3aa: CASSEVQRGNYNEQFF

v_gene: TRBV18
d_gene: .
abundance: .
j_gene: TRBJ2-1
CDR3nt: TGTGCCAGCTCACCGGCTGACAGGAATACAATTGATGAGCAGTTCTTC
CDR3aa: CASSPADRNTIDEQFF

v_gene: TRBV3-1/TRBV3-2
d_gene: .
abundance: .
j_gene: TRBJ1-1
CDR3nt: TGTGCCAGCAGCCATGAGTTCCAGGGCAGGTGGGCTTTCTTT
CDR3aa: CASSHEFQGRWAFF

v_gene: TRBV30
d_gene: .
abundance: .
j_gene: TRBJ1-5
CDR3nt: TGTGCCTGGAGTGTCCAGTATGGGGGCTTAAGCAATCAGCCCCAGCATTTT
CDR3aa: CAWSVQYGGLSNQPQHF

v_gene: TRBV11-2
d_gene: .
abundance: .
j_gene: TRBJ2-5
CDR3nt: TGTGCCAGCAGCTTAGGGCAGGGGCCGGAGACCCAGTACTTC
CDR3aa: CASSLGQGPETQYF

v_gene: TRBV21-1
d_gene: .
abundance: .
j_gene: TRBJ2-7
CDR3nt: TGTGCCAGCAGTAGAATCTGTCCCCACTACGAGCAGTACTTC
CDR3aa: CASSRICPHYEQYF

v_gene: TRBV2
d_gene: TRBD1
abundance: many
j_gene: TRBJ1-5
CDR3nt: TGTGCCAGCAGCGCCCGGGGACAGGGGGCTCTTCAGCCCCAGCATTTT
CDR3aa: CASSARGQGALQPQHF

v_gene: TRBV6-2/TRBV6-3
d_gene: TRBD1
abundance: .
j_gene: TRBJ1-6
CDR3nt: TGTGCCAGCAGTTACTCGATGGCCGGGACAGGGGGTTCACCCCTCCACTTT
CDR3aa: CASSYSMAGTGGSPLHF

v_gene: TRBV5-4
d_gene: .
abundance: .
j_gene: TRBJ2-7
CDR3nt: TGTGCCAGCAGCTTGATAGCGTCGAGGAGTAACGAGCAGTACTTC
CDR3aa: CASSLIASRSNEQYF

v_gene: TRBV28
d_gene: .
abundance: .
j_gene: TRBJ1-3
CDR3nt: TGTGCCAGCGGCCGGGTTGGCGGGTCTGGAAACACCATATATTTT
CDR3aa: CASGRVGGSGNTIYF

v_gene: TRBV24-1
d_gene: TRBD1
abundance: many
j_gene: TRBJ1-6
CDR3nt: TGTGCCACCAGTGATTCCCGACAGGGCGTTGGTTCACCCCTCCACTTT
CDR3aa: CATSDSRQGVGSPLHF

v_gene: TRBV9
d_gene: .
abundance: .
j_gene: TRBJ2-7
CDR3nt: TGTGCCAGCAGCGTAGGCCCCTCGAGGGAGCAGTACTTC
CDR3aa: CASSVGPSREQYF

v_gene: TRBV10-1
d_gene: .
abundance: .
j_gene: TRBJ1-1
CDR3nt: TGCGCCAGCAGTGACCTGGCGGGGGCTGAAGCTTTCTTT
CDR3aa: CASSDLAGAEAFF

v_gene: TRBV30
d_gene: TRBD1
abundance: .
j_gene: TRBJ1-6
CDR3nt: TGTGCCGGTAACAGGGGTTTTAATTCACCCCTCCACTTT
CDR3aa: CAGNRGFNSPLHF

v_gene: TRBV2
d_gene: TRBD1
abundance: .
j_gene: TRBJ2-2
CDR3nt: TGTGCCAGCAGCAGGACAGGACCCACCGGGGAGCTGTTTTTT
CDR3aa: CASSRTGPTGELFF

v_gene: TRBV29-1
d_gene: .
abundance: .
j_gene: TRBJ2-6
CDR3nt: TGCAGCGTTGGAGAGGGGCTCTCTGGGGCCAACGTCCTGACTTTC
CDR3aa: CSVGEGLSGANVLTF